This passage covers 24 T cell receptor beta chains from one sample sequenced in a study of cytomegalovirus exposure and HLA in healthy donors. A multiplex PCR was run with 60 Vbeta primers and 13 Jbeta primers. TCRdb's copy holds only in-frame clones and misses some; the assay was immunoSEQ multiplex PCR. The data show approximately 140,000 clones, about three quarters seen once. The sample consisted of PBMCs. All receptors come from a male donor in good health and CMV-seropositive.

This chain uses TRBV27 with TRBJ1-2; D is unresolved. Germline CDR1 and CDR2: MNHEY and SMNVEV (reference sequence). This CDR3 region has 13 residues. The ends were cut back, 3 bases at V and 0 bases at J, with 5 bases in the middle. The CDR3 spells CASSLGTNYGYTF. DNA for the CDR3: TGTGCCAGCAGTTTGGGCACTAACTATGGCTACACCTTC.

The chain is built from TRBV6-4 and TRBJ2-3, with TRBD2 matching over 9 bases. Trimming at V came to 5 bases and at J to 2 bases, leaving 5 bases not matched to a gene. The CDR3 consists of 15 residues. Germline V CDR1 and CDR2: MRHNA, SNTAGT. CDR3 sequence: CASSTGTSPTDTQYF. The CDR3 nucleotides are TGTGCCAGCAGTACCGGGACTAGCCCCACAGATACGCAGTATTTT.

This sequence joins TRBV18 and TRBJ2-1; TRBD2 aligns across 14 bases. Germline V gene lookup returns CDR1 KGHSH and CDR2 LQKENI. V shed 1 base and J 6 bases; nucleotides not matched to a gene: 5. This CDR3 is 17 amino acids long. The DNA of the CDR3 is TGTGCCAGCTCACCACGACTAGCGGGGGGGCCTGGCAATGAGCAGTTCTTC. Translated, it gives CASSPRLAGGPGNEQFF.

The chain joins TRBV27 to TRBJ2-1; D might be TRBD1 (5 bases). There are 14 residues in the CDR3. CDR1 is MNHEY and CDR2 is SMNVEV in the germline V gene (reference sequence). Trimming removed 6 bases at V and 5 bases at J, with 14 bases between. CDR3 residues: CASRNYQGDNEQFF. CDR3 in DNA: TGTGCCAGCAGGAACTACCAGGGTGACAATGAGCAGTTCTTC.

The V gene is TRBV28, the J gene TRBJ2-7; 7 bases align to TRBD1. Per the germline V gene, CDR1 is MDHEN and CDR2 is SYDVKM. J gave up 2 bases and V 5 bases, and 12 bases lay outside the gene matches. The CDR3 totals 16 residues. CDR3 DNA sequence: TGTGCCAGCAGTCCCCAGACAGGGCCAGGACCCTACGAGCAGTACTTC. Protein product: CASSPQTGPGPYEQYF.

The V and J genes are TRBV5-1 and TRBJ1-3; no clear D. The germline CDR1 and CDR2 sequences are SGHRS and YFSETQ. Trimming pared 2 bases from V and 8 bases from J, leaving 8 bases between. The CDR3 is 12 amino acids. The CDR3 coding sequence is TGCGCCAGCAGCTTTAACGGGGACACCATATATTTT. Protein product: CASSFNGDTIYF.

The CDR3 coding sequence is TGTGCCAGTTCGCAGGGAGGGGGGTACACTTCCTACGAGCAGTACTTC. Translation gives CASSQGGGYTSYEQYF. V gene TRBV19 combines with J gene TRBJ2-5, with D possibly TRBD2 on 7 matching bases. The DNA end is a closer match to TRBJ2-7, so the J assignment may be wrong. Germline CDR1 LNHDA, CDR2 SQIVND (reference sequence). The CDR3 totals 16 residues.

This clone was detected only once. The chain has TRBV27 and TRBJ2-1; 14 bases are shared with TRBD2. V lost 0 bases to trimming and J lost 7 bases; unmatched junction nucleotides: 5. The CDR3 spans 17 residues. From germline, CDR1 is MNHEY and CDR2 SMNVEV (reference sequence). The CDR3 DNA reads as TGTGCCAGCAGTTTATCGATTGGACTAGCGGGGGGTAATGAGCAGTTCTTC. Translating it yields CASSLSIGLAGGNEQFF.

Details on this clone: An end of the junction does not agree with germline; a read error may underlie this. The V and J genes are TRBV7-7 and TRBJ2-7; 10 bases agree with TRBD2. This CDR3 contains 16 residues. The germline gives CDR1 SSHAT, CDR2 FNYEAQ (reference sequence). In DNA form, the CDR3 reads TGTGCTAGCAGCCGCAAAGCGGGAGGGTCTTGGCACGAGCAGTACTTC. Protein product: CASSRKAGGSWHEQYF.

This clone was picked up a small number of times. This chain uses TRBV27 with TRBJ2-7; 13 nucleotides line up with TRBD2. Germline CDR1 MNHEY, CDR2 SMNVEV (reference sequence). J gave up 7 bases and V 3 bases, and 6 bases lay outside the gene matches. The CDR3 runs 15 residues. The CDR3 nucleotides read TGTGCCAGCAGTTTCCAGACTAGCGGGGGGAGGGAGCAGTACTTC. Its protein is CASSFQTSGGREQYF.

CDR3 DNA: TGCAGCGTTCTTTCCCGGGACAGCCACTATGGCTACACCTTC. Protein: CSVLSRDSHYGYTF. This chain joins TRBV29-1 and TRBJ1-2; 7 bases are shared with TRBD1. The germline V gene encodes CDR1 SQVTM and CDR2 ANQGSEA. V shed 5 bases, J shed 3 bases, and the junction held 9 bases outside the gene matches. The CDR3 extends over 14 amino acids.

V usage is TRBV7-3 and J usage is TRBJ2-2; 8 nucleotides agree with TRBD1. Germline trimming cut 5 bases from V and 5 bases from J; bases unmatched to any gene: 7. This CDR3 region has 15 residues. CDR1 SGHTA and CDR2 FQGTGA come from the germline V gene. The CDR3 DNA reads TGTGCCAGCAGCCCCCGAACAGGGGGGACCGGGGAGCTGTTTTTT. This codes for CASSPRTGGTGELFF. The entire variable domain, with the rest obtained from reference TRBV7-3 and TRBJ2-2, is as follows: GAGVSQTPSNKVTEKGKYVELRCDPISGHTALYWYRQSLGQGPEFLIYFQGTGAADDSGLPNDRFFAVRPEGSVSTLKIQRTERGDSAVYLCASSPRTGGTGELFFGEGSRLTVL.

The J gene is TRBJ1-5, the V gene TRBV4-3; perhaps TRBD1 as D (5 bases). CDR1 is LGHNA, CDR2 YSLEER, per germline. This CDR3 is built from 13 residues. Trimming removed 0 bases from V and 10 bases from J, with 10 bases in between. CDR3 amino acids: CASSQDGGGPQHF. The CDR3 region has the DNA TGCGCCAGCAGCCAAGATGGGGGAGGACCCCAGCATTTT.

The gene calls are TRBV7-8 and TRBJ2-7; a possible D gene is TRBD1 (5 bases). CDR1 is SGHVS, CDR2 FQNEAQ, per germline. CDR3 length: 12 amino acids. The germline V and J ends were trimmed by 5 bases and 2 bases, with 7 bases remaining between them. Written as DNA, the CDR3 is TGTGCCAGCAGCCCACAGGCCTACGAGCAGTACTTC. It encodes CASSPQAYEQYF. The full variable domain, with the rest looked up from reference TRBV7-8 and TRBJ2-7, is GAGVSQSPRYKVAKRGQDVALRCDPISGHVSLFWYQQALGQGPEFLTYFQNEAQLDKSGLPSDRFFAERPEGSVSTLKIQRTQQEDSAVYLCASSPQAYEQYFGPGTRLTVT.

The chain recombines TRBV9 with TRBJ2-7, with D tentatively TRBD1 (6 bases). This CDR3 spans 15 amino acids. V lost 4 bases and J 4 bases, leaving 18 bases between the germline ends. Germline V CDR1 and CDR2: SGDLS, YYNGEE. In nucleotides, the CDR3 is TGTGCCAGCAGCACTTCCCCTGACAGGTTTTACGAGCAGTACTTC. Translated: CASSTSPDRFYEQYF.

The V and J genes are TRBV27 and TRBJ1-2; the match to TRBD1 covers 11 bases. The V gene's germline CDR1 is MNHEY and CDR2 SMNVEV (reference sequence). This CDR3 comprises 14 residues. With 3 bases clipped from V and 7 bases from J, the junction kept 4 bases outside the gene matches. The CDR3 reads CASSFGDRGAGYTF. CDR3 coding DNA: TGTGCCAGCAGTTTCGGGGACAGGGGGGCTGGCTACACCTTC.

The CDR3 loop is CASSPMRDSQETQYF. As DNA, the CDR3 is TGCGCCAGCAGCCCAATGAGGGACAGCCAAGAGACCCAGTACTTC. The chain links TRBV5-1 to TRBJ2-5; the match to TRBD1 covers 7 bases. This CDR3 is built from 15 residues. V dropped 4 bases and J dropped 1; count of bases not matched to a gene: 7. Per germline, CDR1 SGHRS and CDR2 YFSETQ.

The J gene is TRBJ1-1, the V gene TRBV4-1, with a possible D match to TRBD1 (6 bases). Germline V CDR1 and CDR2: MGHRA, YSYEKL. V lost 1 base to trimming and J lost 7 bases, with 25 bases between them. The CDR3 sequence is 18 residues long. The CDR3 bases are TGCGCCAGCAGCCAAGGGAGAGCAAGGGGGGGCCGACTTGGTGAAGCTTTCTTT. Translated, it gives CASSQGRARGGRLGEAFF.

This clone occurred once. The chain joins TRBV7-9 to TRBJ2-4; perhaps TRBD1 as D (7 bases). The CDR3 has 13 amino acids. Germline CDR1 SEHNR, CDR2 FQNEAQ (reference sequence). The V end lost 5 bases, the J end lost 5 bases, and 10 bases lay between the germline ends. CDR3 sequence reads: CASSLRGENIQYF. CDR3 DNA sequence: TGTGCCAGCAGCCTCAGGGGGGAAAACATTCAGTACTTC.

The chain combines TRBV4-2 with TRBJ2-3; 9 positions agree with TRBD2. V lost 1 base to trimming and J lost 3 bases; unmatched junction nucleotides: 5. The CDR3 contains 16 residues. Germline CDR1 LGHNA, CDR2 YNFKEQ. CDR3 sequence: CASSQAAAGGTDTQYF. In DNA, the CDR3 is TGTGCCAGCAGCCAAGCAGCCGCGGGAGGGACAGATACGCAGTATTTT.

This chain links TRBV27 with TRBJ2-2, with D perhaps TRBD2 (6 bases). The CDR3 loop spans 13 amino acids. With 1 base removed from V and 7 bases from J, the gap between germline ends came to 7 bases. Germline CDR1 and CDR2: MNHEY and SMNVEV (reference sequence). The CDR3 region is CASSLWTIGELFF. CDR3 bases: TGTGCCAGCAGTTTATGGACTATCGGGGAGCTGTTTTTT.

The chain employs TRBV18 and TRBJ1-2, with no clear D. Trimming pared 1 base from V and 1 base from J, leaving 10 bases between. The CDR3 runs 15 residues. The germline gives CDR1 KGHSH, CDR2 LQKENI. The CDR3 region has the DNA TGTGCCAGCTCACCACAACGGGAACTTAACTATGGCTACACCTTC. Amino acids: CASSPQRELNYGYTF.

V gene TRBV7-3 combines with J gene TRBJ2-1; 8 positions match TRBD2. The junction had 4 bases not matched to a gene; V was cut back by 1 base and J by 2 bases. The V gene's germline CDR1 is SGHTA and CDR2 FQGTGA. This CDR3 comprises 16 residues. CDR3 residues: CASSLITGGTYNEQFF. CDR3 bases: TGTGCCAGCAGCTTAATTACGGGGGGGACCTACAATGAGCAGTTCTTC.

This clone was observed a single time. J is TRBJ1-1 and V is TRBV6-1, with D possibly matching TRBD1 (6 bases). The CDR3 is made up of 13 amino acids. CDR1 is MNHNS and CDR2 is SASEGT in the germline V gene. V lost 6 bases and J 5 bases, leaving 13 bases between the germline ends. Here the CDR3 reads CASRPTGGTEAFF. The DNA of the CDR3 is TGTGCCAGCAGGCCGACAGGCGGGACTGAAGCTTTCTTT.